This paragraph covers one T cell receptor (beta chain) sequence. Its antigen is undetermined. A read error may produce the germline difference seen at one junction end. Extraction of RNA together with DNA used about 20-34 mg of unsorted bulk tissue. Researchers took samples from five separate regions of each tumor. This entry is derived from a study of tumor-infiltrating lymphocytes in primary liver carcinoma. CDR1 and CDR2 from the germline V gene are SGHNT and YENEEA. The CDR3 consists of 13 residues. The authors made TCR beta cDNA from about 500 ng total RNA with a constant-region primer. ARM-PCR, slightly modified, supplied the TCR beta libraries through three nested multiplex PCR rounds. A C-beta reverse primer and TRBV1-TRBV30 forward primers served in each of the first two PCR rounds, at approximately 10 cycles apiece. TCRdb recomputed calls from the multiplex PCR reads with MiXCR, one row per CDR3 protein. The sample has 50,000 to 60,000 distinct CDR3 sequences; about 78% are singletons.

The study, taken as a whole, reports: Between tumor regions, pairs overlapped more than tumor-adjacent and tumor-blood pairs did. Just about 7.5-25% of leading clones were found in every one of five regions.

Sequenced sample: liver tumor tissue from sampling region 5. Indicated subset: tumor region T5, tumor centre. The gene calls are TRBV11-3 and TRBJ2-7; 7 bases agree with TRBD1. This TCR derives from a man aged 35 to 55 with primary liver carcinoma and hepatitis B virus infection. DNA of the CDR3: TGTGCCAGCAGCATGGGACAGTACTACGATCAGTACTTC. Protein product: CASSMGQYYDQYF.